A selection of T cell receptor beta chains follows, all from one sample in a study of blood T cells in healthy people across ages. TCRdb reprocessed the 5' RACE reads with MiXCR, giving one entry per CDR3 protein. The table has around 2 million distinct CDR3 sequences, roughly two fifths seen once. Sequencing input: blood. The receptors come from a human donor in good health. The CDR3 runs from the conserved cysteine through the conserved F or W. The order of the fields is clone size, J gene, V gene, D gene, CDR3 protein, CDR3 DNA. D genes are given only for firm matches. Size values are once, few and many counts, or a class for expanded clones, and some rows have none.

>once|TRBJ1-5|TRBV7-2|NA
CASSLISDQPQHF
TGTGCCAGCAGCTTAATTTCCGATCAGCCCCAGCATTTT
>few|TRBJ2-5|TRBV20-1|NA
CSAHDGGEETQYF
TGCAGTGCCCATGACGGGGGCGAAGAGACCCAGTACTTC
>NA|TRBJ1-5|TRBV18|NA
CASSQVQGPQHF
TGTGCCAGCTCACAAGTCCAGGGGCCCCAGCATTTT
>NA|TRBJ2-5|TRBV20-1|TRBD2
CSARPHGGYEETQYF
TGCAGTGCTAGACCTCACGGGGGGTACGAAGAGACCCAGTACTTC
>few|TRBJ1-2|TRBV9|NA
CAGSVEMTVNYGYTF
TGTGCCGGCAGCGTAGAAATGACAGTCAACTATGGCTACACCTTC
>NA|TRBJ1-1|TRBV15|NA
CATSRWGLNTEAFF
TGTGCCACCAGCAGGTGGGGATTGAACACTGAAGCTTTCTTT
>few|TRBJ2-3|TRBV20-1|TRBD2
CSASSPWEGTDTQYF
TGCAGTGCTAGCTCCCCTTGGGAGGGCACTGATACGCAGTATTTT
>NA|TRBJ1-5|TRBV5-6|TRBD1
CASSIRDRPNQPQHF
TGTGCCAGCAGCATCCGGGACAGACCTAATCAGCCCCAGCATTTT
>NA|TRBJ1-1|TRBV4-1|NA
CASSRMGRNTEAFF
TGCGCCAGCAGCCGTATGGGGAGGAACACTGAAGCTTTCTTT
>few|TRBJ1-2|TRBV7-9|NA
CASSLEPVGGDGYTF
TGTGCCAGCAGCTTAGAACCTGTCGGGGGGGATGGCTACACCTTC
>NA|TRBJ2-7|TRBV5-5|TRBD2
CATERSGRTYNEQYF
TGTGCCACCGAGCGTAGCGGGAGAACCTACAATGAGCAGTACTTC
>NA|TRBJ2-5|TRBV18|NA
CASSPKLFGQETQYF
TGTGCCAGCTCACCAAAATTGTTCGGTCAAGAGACCCAGTACTTC
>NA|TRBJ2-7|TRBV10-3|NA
CAISENTLYEQYF
TGTGCCATCAGTGAAAATACTCTCTACGAGCAGTACTTC
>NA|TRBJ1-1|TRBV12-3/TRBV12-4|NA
CASSLLFRGNTEAFF
TGTGCCAGCAGTTTATTATTCCGGGGGAACACTGAAGCTTTCTTT
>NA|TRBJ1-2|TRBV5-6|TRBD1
CASSPPGQGFSLYGYTF
TGTGCCAGCAGCCCACCGGGACAGGGTTTTTCTCTTTATGGCTACACCTTC
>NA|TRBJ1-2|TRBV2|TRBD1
CASPGQLIGGYTF
TGTGCCAGCCCGGGACAGTTAATTGGTGGCTACACCTTC
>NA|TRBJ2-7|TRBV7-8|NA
CASVPGLYREQYF
TGTGCCAGCGTCCCGGGACTGTATAGGGAGCAGTACTTC
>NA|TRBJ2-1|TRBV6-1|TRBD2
CASSVSSGEAFF
TGTGCCAGCAGTGTGTCTAGCGGGGAAGCGTTCTTC
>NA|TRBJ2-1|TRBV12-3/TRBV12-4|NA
CASSRYSEDHEQFF
TGTGCCAGCAGCCGGTACTCAGAGGACCATGAGCAGTTCTTC
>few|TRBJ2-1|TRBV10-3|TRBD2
CAIKGDWLAGESYNEQFF
TGTGCCATCAAGGGGGATTGGCTAGCGGGGGAGTCTTACAATGAGCAGTTCTTC
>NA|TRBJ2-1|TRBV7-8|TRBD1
CASSPNRGQSYNEQFF
TGTGCCAGCAGCCCAAATAGGGGACAGAGCTACAATGAGCAGTTCTTC
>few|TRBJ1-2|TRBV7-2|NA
CASSPWTDNYGYTF
TGTGCCAGCAGCCCATGGACGGATAACTATGGCTACACCTTC
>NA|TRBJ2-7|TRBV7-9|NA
CANSSSGAYEQYF
TGTGCCAACAGCTCCAGTGGGGCTTACGAGCAGTACTTC
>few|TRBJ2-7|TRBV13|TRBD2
CASGLAGATTYEQYF
TGTGCCAGCGGATTAGCGGGGGCTACCACCTACGAGCAGTACTTC
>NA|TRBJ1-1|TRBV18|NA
CASSPPIPTTEAFF
TGTGCCAGCTCACCACCTATACCCACCACTGAAGCTTTCTTT
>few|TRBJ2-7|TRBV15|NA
CATSREQGGSSYEQYF
TGTGCCACCAGCAGAGAGCAGGGGGGTAGCTCCTACGAGCAGTACTTC
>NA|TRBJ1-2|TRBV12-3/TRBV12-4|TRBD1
CASTDAGTGQWGYTF
TGTGCCAGCACCGATGCCGGGACAGGGCAATGGGGCTACACCTTC
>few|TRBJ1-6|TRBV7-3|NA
CASSLTGINSPLHF
TGTGCCAGCAGCTTAACAGGGATTAATTCACCCCTCCACTTT
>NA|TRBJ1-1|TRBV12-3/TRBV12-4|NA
CASSQDRVTQAFF
TGTGCCAGCAGTCAGGACAGAGTAACACAGGCTTTCTTT
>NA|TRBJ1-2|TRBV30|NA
CAWISTTPWMDGYTF
TGTGCCTGGATTTCTACTACGCCGTGGATGGATGGCTACACCTTC
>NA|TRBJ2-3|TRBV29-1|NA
CTQQGLESDTQYF
TGCACTCAACAGGGTCTGGAGTCCGATACGCAGTATTTT
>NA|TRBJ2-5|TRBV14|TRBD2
CASSQDTRGQETQYF
TGTGCCAGCAGCCAAGATACGCGGGGGCAAGAGACCCAGTACTTC
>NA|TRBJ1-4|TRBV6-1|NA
CASSPIASGWTNEKLFF
TGTGCCAGCAGCCCGATTGCATCGGGGTGGACTAATGAAAAACTGTTTTTT
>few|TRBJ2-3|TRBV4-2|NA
CASSQDGSGRGRTDTQYF
TGTGCCAGCAGCCAAGATGGTTCCGGCAGGGGCCGCACAGATACGCAGTATTTT
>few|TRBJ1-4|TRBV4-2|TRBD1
CASSQGGDRGREKLFF
TGTGCCAGCAGCCAAGGGGGGGACAGGGGACGTGAAAAACTGTTTTTT
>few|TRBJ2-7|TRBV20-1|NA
CSARDQPSVDEQYF
TGCAGTGCTAGAGACCAGCCTAGTGTGGACGAGCAGTACTTC
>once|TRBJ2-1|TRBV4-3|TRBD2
CTSSQLAGKDYEQLF
TGCACCAGCAGTCAACTAGCGGGTAAAGACTATGAGCAGTTATTC
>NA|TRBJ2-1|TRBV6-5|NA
CASSSADREWEQFF
TGTGCCAGCAGCTCTGCGGACAGAGAATGGGAGCAGTTCTTC
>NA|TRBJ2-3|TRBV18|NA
CASSLEPGWTDTQYF
TGTGCCAGCTCCCTCGAGCCAGGATGGACAGATACGCAGTATTTT
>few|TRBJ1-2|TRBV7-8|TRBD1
CASSGMGTAYGYTF
TGTGCCAGCAGCGGAATGGGGACAGCCTATGGCTACACCTTC
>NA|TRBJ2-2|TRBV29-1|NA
CSVEDLRTTTGELFF
TGCAGCGTTGAAGATCTTCGGACCACCACCGGGGAGCTGTTTTTT
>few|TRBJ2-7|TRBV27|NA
CASSLHGKRSYEQYF
TGTGCCAGCAGTTTACACGGGAAACGTTCCTACGAGCAGTACTTC
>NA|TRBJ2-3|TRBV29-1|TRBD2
CSVEAAGGDTQYF
TGCAGCGTTGAGGCAGCGGGGGGAGATACGCAGTATTTT
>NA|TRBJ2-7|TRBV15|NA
CATSRDTLPGYEQYF
TGTGCCACCAGCAGAGATACCCTCCCAGGCTACGAGCAGTACTTC
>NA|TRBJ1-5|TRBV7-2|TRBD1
CASSFDRGGQPRHF
TGTGCCAGCAGCTTCGACAGGGGAGGTCAGCCCCGGCATTTT
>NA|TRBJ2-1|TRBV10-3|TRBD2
CAIAYGGARNEQFF
TGTGCCATCGCCTACGGGGGGGCCCGGAATGAGCAGTTCTTC
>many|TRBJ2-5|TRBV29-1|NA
CSVWGNQETQYF
TGCAGCGTTTGGGGTAACCAGGAGACCCAGTACTTC
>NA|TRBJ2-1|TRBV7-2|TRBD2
CASSLGLAGASNEQFF
TGTGCCAGCAGCTTAGGTCTAGCGGGGGCTTCGAATGAGCAGTTCTTC
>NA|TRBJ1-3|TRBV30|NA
CAWSVMSYSGNTIYF
TGTGCCTGGAGTGTAATGAGTTACTCTGGAAACACCATATATTTT
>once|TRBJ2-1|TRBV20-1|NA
CSARVAPAMDEQFF
TGCAGTGCCCGGGTAGCGCCCGCGATGGATGAGCAGTTCTTC
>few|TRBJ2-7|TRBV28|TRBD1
CASSYPDRGQEYF
TGTGCCAGCAGTTACCCGGACAGGGGGCAGGAGTACTTC
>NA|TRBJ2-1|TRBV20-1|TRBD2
CSANRVAGGPSHNERFF
TGCAGTGCTAATAGAGTAGCGGGGGGGCCTAGTCACAATGAGCGGTTCTTC
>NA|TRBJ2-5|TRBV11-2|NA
CAGSLGAKTYQETQYF
TGTGCCGGCAGCTTAGGAGCCAAAACGTACCAAGAGACCCAGTACTTC
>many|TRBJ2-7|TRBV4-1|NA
CASSQDPGNYEQYF
TGCGCCAGCAGCCAAGATCCCGGGAACTACGAGCAGTACTTC
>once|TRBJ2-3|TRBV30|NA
CAWGPGTDTQYF
TGTGCCTGGGGTCCCGGTACAGATACGCAGTATTTT
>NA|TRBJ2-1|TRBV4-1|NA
CASSQLRGNRNEQFF
TGCGCCAGCAGCCAGCTCAGGGGTAACAGGAATGAGCAGTTCTTC
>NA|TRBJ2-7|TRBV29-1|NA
CSVVRDGPGYEQYF
TGCAGCGTTGTCCGCGATGGGCCAGGATACGAGCAGTACTTC
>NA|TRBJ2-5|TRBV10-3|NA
CAINREGDTQYF
TGTGCCATCAACCGGGAAGGAGATACGCAGTACTTC
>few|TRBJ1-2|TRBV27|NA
CASSLRQTKYGYTF
TGTGCCAGCAGTTTAAGACAGACAAAATATGGCTACACCTTC
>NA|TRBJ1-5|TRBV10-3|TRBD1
CATMGQGGYSNQPQHF
TGTGCCACGATGGGACAGGGGGGGTATAGCAATCAGCCCCAGCATTTT